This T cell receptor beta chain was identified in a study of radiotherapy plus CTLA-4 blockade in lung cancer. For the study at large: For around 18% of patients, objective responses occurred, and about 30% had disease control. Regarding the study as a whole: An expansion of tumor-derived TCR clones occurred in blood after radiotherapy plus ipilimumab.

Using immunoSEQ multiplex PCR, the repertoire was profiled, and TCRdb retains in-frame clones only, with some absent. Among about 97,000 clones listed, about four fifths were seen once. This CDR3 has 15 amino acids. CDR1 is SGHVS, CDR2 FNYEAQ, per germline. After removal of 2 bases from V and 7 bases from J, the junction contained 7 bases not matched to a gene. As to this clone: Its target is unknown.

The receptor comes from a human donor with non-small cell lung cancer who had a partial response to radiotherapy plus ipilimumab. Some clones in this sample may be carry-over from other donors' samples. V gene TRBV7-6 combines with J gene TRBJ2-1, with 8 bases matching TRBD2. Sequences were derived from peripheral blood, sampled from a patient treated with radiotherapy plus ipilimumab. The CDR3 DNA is TGTGCCAGCAGCTTATTTAGCGGGGCGCCGAATGAGCAGTTCTTC. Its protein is CASSLFSGAPNEQFF.